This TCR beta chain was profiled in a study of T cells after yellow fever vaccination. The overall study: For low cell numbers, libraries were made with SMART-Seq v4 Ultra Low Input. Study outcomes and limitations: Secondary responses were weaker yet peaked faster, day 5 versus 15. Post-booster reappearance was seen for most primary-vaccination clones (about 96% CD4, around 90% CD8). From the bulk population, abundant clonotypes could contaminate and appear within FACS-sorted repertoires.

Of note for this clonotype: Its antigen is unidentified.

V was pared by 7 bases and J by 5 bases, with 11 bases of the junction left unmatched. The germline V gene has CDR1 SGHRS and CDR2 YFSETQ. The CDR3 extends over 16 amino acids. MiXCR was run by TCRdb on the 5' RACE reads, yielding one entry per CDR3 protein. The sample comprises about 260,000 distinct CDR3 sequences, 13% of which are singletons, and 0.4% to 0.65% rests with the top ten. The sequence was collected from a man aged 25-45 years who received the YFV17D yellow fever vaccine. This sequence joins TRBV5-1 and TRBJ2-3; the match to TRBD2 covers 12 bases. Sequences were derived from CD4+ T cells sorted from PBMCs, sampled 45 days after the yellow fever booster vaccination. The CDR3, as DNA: TGCGCCAGCCTCCGGACTAGCGGGACCAAGGGAGATACGCAGTATTTT. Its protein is CASLRTSGTKGDTQYF.